This TCR beta chain appears in the sequencing data of a study of blood T cells in healthy people across ages. PBMCs, at least 7 million per sample, were isolated. Together with a sample-barcoded 5' primer, a J-beta primer mix was included in a second PCR lasting about 6 to 12 cycles. Any given sample supplied a minimum of 3 million CDR3-containing paired-end reads. One entry per CDR3 protein results from TCRdb running MiXCR on the 5' RACE reads. Of approximately 800,000 distinct CDR3 sequences in the sample, 25% were seen once. CDR3 size: 13 residues. CDR1 and CDR2 (germline): KGHSH, LQKENI. Remarks on this clonotype: At one end, the junction sequence differs from germline, possibly due to a read error.

In addition, the sample was reused for a study of T cells of mothers and their children. As that study records: Reads obtained per mother exceeded 8.5 million TCR beta CDR3 reads, with several million obtained per child.

The J gene is TRBJ2-1, the V gene TRBV18; D not certain. The TCR originated in a boy aged 5-17 years in good health. The sample was blood. Written as DNA, the CDR3 is TGTGCCAGCTCGCCACTTCGGGACAATGAGCAGTTCTTC. This translates into CASSPLRDNEQFF. The full variable domain, completed using reference TRBV18 and TRBJ2-1, is NAGVMQNPRHLVRRRGQEARLRCSPMKGHSHVYWYRQLPEEGLKFMVYLQKENIIDESGMPKERFSAEFPKEGPSILRIQQVVRGDSAAYFCASSPLRDNEQFFGPGTRLTVL.